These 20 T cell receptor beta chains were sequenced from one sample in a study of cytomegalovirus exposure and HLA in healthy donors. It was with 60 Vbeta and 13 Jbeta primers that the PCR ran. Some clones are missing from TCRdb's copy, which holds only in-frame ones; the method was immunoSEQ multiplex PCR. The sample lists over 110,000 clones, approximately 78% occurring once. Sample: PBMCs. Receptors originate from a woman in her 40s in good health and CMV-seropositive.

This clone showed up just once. The CDR3 loop is CASSPLASGELFF. In DNA form, the CDR3 reads TGCGCCAGCAGCCCCCTAGCTTCCGGGGAGCTGTTTTTT. V is TRBV5-1 and J is TRBJ2-2, with D possibly matching TRBD2 (5 bases). This CDR3 contains 13 residues. Germline-derived CDR1 and CDR2 are SGHRS and YFSETQ. The germline V and J ends were trimmed by 4 bases and 6 bases, with 10 bases remaining between them.

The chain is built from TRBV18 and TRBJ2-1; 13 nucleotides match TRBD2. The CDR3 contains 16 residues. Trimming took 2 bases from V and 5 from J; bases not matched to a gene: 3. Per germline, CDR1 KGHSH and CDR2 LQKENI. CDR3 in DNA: TGTGCCAGCTCACCATTCGGGACTAGCGGGAACAATGAGCAGTTCTTC. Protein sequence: CASSPFGTSGNNEQFF.

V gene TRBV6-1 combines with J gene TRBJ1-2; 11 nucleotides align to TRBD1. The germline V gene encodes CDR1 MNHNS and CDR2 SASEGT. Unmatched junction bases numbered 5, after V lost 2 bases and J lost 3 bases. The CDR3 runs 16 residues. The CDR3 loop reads CASSERGDRGYYGYTF. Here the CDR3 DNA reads TGTGCCAGCAGTGAAAGGGGGGACAGGGGGTACTATGGCTACACCTTC.

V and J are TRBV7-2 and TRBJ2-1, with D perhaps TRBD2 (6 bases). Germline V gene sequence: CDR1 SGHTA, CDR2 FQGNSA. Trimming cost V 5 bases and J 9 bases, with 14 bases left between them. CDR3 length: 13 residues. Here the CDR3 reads CASSPRRAGEQFF. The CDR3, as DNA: TGTGCCAGCAGCCCACGGAGGGCGGGTGAGCAGTTCTTC.

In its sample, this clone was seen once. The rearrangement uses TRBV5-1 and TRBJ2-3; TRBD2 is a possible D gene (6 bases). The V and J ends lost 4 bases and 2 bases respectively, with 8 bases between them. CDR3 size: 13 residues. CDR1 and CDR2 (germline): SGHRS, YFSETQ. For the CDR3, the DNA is TGCGCCAGCAGCCGGGGGTTCACAGATACGCAGTATTTT. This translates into CASSRGFTDTQYF.

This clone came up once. The CDR3 coding sequence is TGTGCCAGCAGCCGGCCGGGCTCCTACGAGCAGTACTTC. This encodes CASSRPGSYEQYF. The chain recombines TRBV7-9 with TRBJ2-7; no definite D call. Trimming stripped 5 bases from V and 0 bases from J, with 8 bases between. Per germline, CDR1 SEHNR and CDR2 FQNEAQ (reference sequence). The CDR3 runs 13 residues.

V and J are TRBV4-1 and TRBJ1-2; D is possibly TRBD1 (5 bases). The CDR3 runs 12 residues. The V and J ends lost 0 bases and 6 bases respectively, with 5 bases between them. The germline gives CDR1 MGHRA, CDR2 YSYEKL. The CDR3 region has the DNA TGCGCCAGCAGCCAAGAGACAGATGGCTACACCTTC. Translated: CASSQETDGYTF.

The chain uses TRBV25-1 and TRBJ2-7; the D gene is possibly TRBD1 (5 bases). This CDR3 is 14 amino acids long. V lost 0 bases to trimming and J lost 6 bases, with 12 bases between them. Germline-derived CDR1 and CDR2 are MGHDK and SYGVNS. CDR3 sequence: CASSEYRAGFEQYF. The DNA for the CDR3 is TGTGCCAGCAGTGAATATAGGGCAGGGTTCGAGCAGTACTTC.

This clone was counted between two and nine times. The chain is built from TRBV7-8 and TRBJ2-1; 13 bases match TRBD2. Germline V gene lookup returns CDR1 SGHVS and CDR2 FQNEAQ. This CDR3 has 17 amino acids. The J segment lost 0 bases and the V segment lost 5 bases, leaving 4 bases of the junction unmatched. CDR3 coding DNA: TGTGCCAGCAGCAGAAGGACTAGCGGGAGCTCCTACAATGAGCAGTTCTTC. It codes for CASSRRTSGSSYNEQFF. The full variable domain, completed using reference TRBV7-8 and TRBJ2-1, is GAGVSQSPRYKVAKRGQDVALRCDPISGHVSLFWYQQALGQGPEFLTYFQNEAQLDKSGLPSDRFFAERPEGSVSTLKIQRTQQEDSAVYLCASSRRTSGSSYNEQFFGPGTRLTVL.

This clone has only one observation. CDR3 nucleotide sequence: TGTGCCAGCAGCGCACGAGGCGGGACAGGGGGCTTTGTCACTGAAGCTTTCTTT. It translates to CASSARGGTGGFVTEAFF. This chain connects TRBV9 to TRBJ1-1; TRBD1 aligns across 12 bases. The CDR3 runs 18 residues. The junction had 13 bases not matched to a gene; V was cut back by 3 bases and J by 4 bases. Germline CDR1 SGDLS, CDR2 YYNGEE.

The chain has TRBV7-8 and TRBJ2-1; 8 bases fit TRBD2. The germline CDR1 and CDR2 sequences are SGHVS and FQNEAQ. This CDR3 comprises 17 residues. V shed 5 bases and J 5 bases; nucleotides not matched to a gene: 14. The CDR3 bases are TGTGCCAGCAGCCCTTGGGTAGCGGGAACCCCAAACAATGAGCAGTTCTTC. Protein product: CASSPWVAGTPNNEQFF. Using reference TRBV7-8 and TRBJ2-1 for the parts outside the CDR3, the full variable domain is GAGVSQSPRYKVAKRGQDVALRCDPISGHVSLFWYQQALGQGPEFLTYFQNEAQLDKSGLPSDRFFAERPEGSVSTLKIQRTQQEDSAVYLCASSPWVAGTPNNEQFFGPGTRLTVL.

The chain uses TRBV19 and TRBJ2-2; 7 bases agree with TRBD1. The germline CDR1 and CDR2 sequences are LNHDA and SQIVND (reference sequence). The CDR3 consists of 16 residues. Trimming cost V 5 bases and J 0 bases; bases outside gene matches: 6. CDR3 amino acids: CASSAAGGTNTGELFF. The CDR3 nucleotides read TGTGCCAGTAGTGCCGCAGGGGGAACGAACACCGGGGAGCTGTTTTTT. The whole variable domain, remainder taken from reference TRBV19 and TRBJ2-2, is DGGITQSPKYLFRKEGQNVTLSCEQNLNHDAMYWYRQDPGQGLRLIYYSQIVNDFQKGDIAEGYSVSREKKESFPLTVTSAQKNPTAFYLCASSAAGGTNTGELFFGEGSRLTVL.

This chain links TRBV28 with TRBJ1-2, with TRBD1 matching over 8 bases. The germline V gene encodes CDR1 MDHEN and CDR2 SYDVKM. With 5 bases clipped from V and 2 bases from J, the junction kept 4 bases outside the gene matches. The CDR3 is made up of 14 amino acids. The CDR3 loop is CASSDRGSNYGYTF. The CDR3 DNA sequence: TGTGCCAGCAGTGACAGGGGATCGAACTATGGCTACACCTTC.

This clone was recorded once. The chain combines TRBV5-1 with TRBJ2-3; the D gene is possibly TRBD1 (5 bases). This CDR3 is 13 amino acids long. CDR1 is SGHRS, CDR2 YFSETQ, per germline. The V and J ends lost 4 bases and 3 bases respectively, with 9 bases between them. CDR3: CASSDQGTDTQYF. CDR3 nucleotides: TGCGCCAGCAGCGATCAGGGTACAGATACGCAGTATTTT.

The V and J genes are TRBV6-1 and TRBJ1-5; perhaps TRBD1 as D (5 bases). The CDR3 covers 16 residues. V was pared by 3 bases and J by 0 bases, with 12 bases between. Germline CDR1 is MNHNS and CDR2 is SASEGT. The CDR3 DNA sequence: TGTGCCAGCAGTGAGGACAACAGATATAGCAATCAGCCCCAGCATTTT. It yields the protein CASSEDNRYSNQPQHF.

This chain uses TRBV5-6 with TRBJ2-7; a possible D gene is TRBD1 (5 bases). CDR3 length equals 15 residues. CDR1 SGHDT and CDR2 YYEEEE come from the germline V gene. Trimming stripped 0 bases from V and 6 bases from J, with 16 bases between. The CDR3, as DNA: TGTGCCAGCAGCTTGGGAGACGGATGGGGCGGCGAGCAGTACTTC. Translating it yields CASSLGDGWGGEQYF.

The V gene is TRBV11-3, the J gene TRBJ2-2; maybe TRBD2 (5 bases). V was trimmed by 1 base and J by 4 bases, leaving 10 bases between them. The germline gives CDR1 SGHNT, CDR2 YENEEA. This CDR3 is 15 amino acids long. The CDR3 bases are TGTGCCAGCAGCTTAGGGACTGCTTTCACCGGGGAGCTGTTTTTT. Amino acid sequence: CASSLGTAFTGELFF.

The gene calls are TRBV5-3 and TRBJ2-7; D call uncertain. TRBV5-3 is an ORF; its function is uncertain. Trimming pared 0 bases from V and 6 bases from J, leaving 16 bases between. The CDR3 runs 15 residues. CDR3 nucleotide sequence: TGTGCCAGAAGCTTGGGGATGCGGTACCTGATCGAGCAGTACTTC. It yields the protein CARSLGMRYLIEQYF.

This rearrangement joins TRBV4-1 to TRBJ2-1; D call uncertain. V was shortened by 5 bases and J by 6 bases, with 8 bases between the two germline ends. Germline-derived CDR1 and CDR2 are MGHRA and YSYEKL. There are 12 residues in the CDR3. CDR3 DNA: TGCGCCAGCAGCGACGGCGGCAATGAGCAGTTCTTC. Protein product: CASSDGGNEQFF.

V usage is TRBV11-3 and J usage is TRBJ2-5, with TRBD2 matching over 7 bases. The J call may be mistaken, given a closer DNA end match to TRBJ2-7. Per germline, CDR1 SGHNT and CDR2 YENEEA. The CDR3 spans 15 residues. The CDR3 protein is CASSLSGALSYEQYF. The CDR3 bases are TGTGCCAGCAGCTTAAGCGGGGCCCTCTCCTACGAGCAGTACTTC.